One sample yielded the 14 T cell receptor beta chains listed below, sequenced in a study of blood T cell repertoires in COVID-19. TCRdb keeps only in-frame clones here, not all; method: immunoSEQ multiplex PCR. The data show over 400,000 clones, 80% to 90% seen once. The sample taken for sequencing was peripheral blood. The receptors come from a human donor in a cohort sampled during active COVID-19.

V is TRBV4-3 and J is TRBJ1-1, with 8 bases matching TRBD1. The CDR3 spans 15 residues. Trimming cost V 0 bases and J 4 bases; bases outside gene matches: 4. Germline assignment: CDR1 LGHNA and CDR2 YSLEER. CDR3: CASSQDGQGGTEAFF. CDR3 sequence (DNA): TGCGCCAGCAGCCAAGACGGACAGGGAGGCACTGAAGCTTTCTTT.

V and J are TRBV27 and TRBJ1-2; TRBD1 agrees at 7 bases. The CDR3 spans 12 residues. The germline V gene encodes CDR1 MNHEY and CDR2 SMNVEV (reference sequence). J was trimmed by 3 bases and V by 9 bases; bases with no gene match: 4. CDR3 region: CARERGHYGYTF. As DNA, the CDR3 is TGTGCCAGAGAGAGGGGGCACTATGGCTACACCTTC.

This CDR3 is CASSHGSGSRDEQFF. For the CDR3, the DNA is TGCGCCAGCAGCCACGGAAGCGGGAGTCGAGATGAGCAGTTCTTC. The chain couples TRBV4-3 to TRBJ2-1; 8 positions agree with TRBD2. J gave up 8 bases and V 3 bases, and 9 bases lay outside the gene matches. The CDR3 length is 15 residues. Germline values: CDR1 LGHNA, CDR2 YSLEER.

This clone was found a few times. The V gene is TRBV28, the J gene TRBJ1-6; 8 bases are shared with TRBD1. With 5 bases clipped from V and 10 bases from J, the junction kept 10 bases outside the gene matches. Germline V gives CDR1 MDHEN, CDR2 SYDVKM. The CDR3 covers 15 residues. DNA of the CDR3: TGTGCCAGCAGTCCTCAGGGGGCCAACGGCTCACCCCTCCACTTT. It is translated as CASSPQGANGSPLHF.

The V gene is TRBV19, the J gene TRBJ2-1, with D unclear. Trimming shortened V by 8 bases and J by 7 bases, and 18 bases separated the two germline ends. From germline, CDR1 is LNHDA and CDR2 SQIVND (reference sequence). CDR3 size: 14 residues. CDR3 sequence (DNA): TGTGCCAGTCAGTGGGCAGCCCCTGGGAATGAGCAGTTCTTC. It is translated as CASQWAAPGNEQFF.

This clone was recorded a few times. This sequence joins TRBV18 and TRBJ2-7; the match to TRBD2 covers 8 bases. The CDR3 has 15 residues. Trimming took 2 bases from V and 3 from J; bases not matched to a gene: 6. Germline lookup yields CDR1 KGHSH and CDR2 LQKENI. CDR3 amino acids: CASSPASGLNYEQYF. CDR3 bases: TGTGCCAGCTCACCAGCTAGCGGGTTGAACTACGAGCAGTACTTC. The full variable domain, with the rest looked up from reference TRBV18 and TRBJ2-7, is NAGVMQNPRHLVRRRGQEARLRCSPMKGHSHVYWYRQLPEEGLKFMVYLQKENIIDESGMPKERFSAEFPKEGPSILRIQQVVRGDSAAYFCASSPASGLNYEQYFGPGTRLTVT.

The CDR3, as DNA: TGTGCCACCAGTGATAGCAAAGTCCCAGATACGCAGTATTTT. This sequence encodes CATSDSKVPDTQYF. The V call is TRBV24-1, the J call TRBJ2-3; no firm D call. Germline loops: CDR1 KGHDR, CDR2 SFDVKD. The CDR3 has 14 residues. Deletions cut 3 bases from V and 4 bases from J, with 10 bases between.

DNA for the CDR3: TGTGCCACCAGTGACAGGGGAACCGATCAGCCCCAGCATTTT. Residues: CATSDRGTDQPQHF. The chain couples TRBV24-1 to TRBJ1-5; D is possibly TRBD1 (6 bases). With 4 bases removed from V and 5 bases from J, the gap between germline ends came to 11 bases. CDR3 size: 14 residues. Germline V gene sequence: CDR1 KGHDR, CDR2 SFDVKD.

The chain employs TRBV7-3 and TRBJ2-7; D possibly corresponds to TRBD1 (5 bases). The V gene lost 1 base and the J gene lost 5 bases, with 9 bases spanning the gap. The CDR3 totals 13 residues. Germline CDR1 is SGHTA and CDR2 is FQGTGA. CDR3 loop: CASSLSRRDEQYF. CDR3 coding DNA: TGTGCCAGCAGCTTAAGCCGCAGGGACGAGCAGTACTTC.

The CDR3 here is CASKDRSSYNEQFF. The CDR3 DNA reads as TGTGCCAGCAAGGACAGGAGTTCCTACAATGAGCAGTTCTTC. The chain employs TRBV2 and TRBJ2-1; 7 nucleotides line up with TRBD1. The CDR3 loop spans 14 amino acids. V was clipped by 7 bases and J by 1 base; unmatched bases: 4. CDR1 SNHLY and CDR2 FYNNEI come from the germline V gene. Combining the CDR3 with reference TRBV2 and TRBJ2-1 gives the whole variable domain EPEVTQTPSHQVTQMGQEVILRCVPISNHLYFYWYRQILGQKVEFLVSFYNNEISEKSEIFDDQFSVERPDGSNFTLKIRSTKLEDSAMYFCASKDRSSYNEQFFGPGTRLTVL.

Here the CDR3 DNA reads TGTGCTAGTGGTCTGCCCATCCGTAGCGCTGAAGCTTTCTTT. Translation gives CASGLPIRSAEAFF. The chain uses TRBV12-5 and TRBJ1-1; D not resolved. The germline gives CDR1 LGHNT, CDR2 FRNRAP. V lost 5 bases and J 6 bases, leaving 16 bases between the germline ends. The CDR3 is 14 amino acids.

This CDR3 is CAWSSLAASQETQYF. In nucleotides, the CDR3 is TGTGCCTGGAGTTCCCTAGCGGCTTCGCAAGAGACCCAGTACTTC. The chain employs TRBV30 and TRBJ2-5; 7 nucleotides line up with TRBD2. CDR3 size: 15 residues. The V gene's germline CDR1 is GTSNPN and CDR2 SVGIG (reference sequence). Trimming took 2 bases from V and 2 from J; bases not matched to a gene: 8.

This clone was seen only a few times. This chain links TRBV25-1 with TRBJ2-5; 8 bases align to TRBD2. The CDR3 covers 16 residues. V shed 6 bases, J shed 0 bases, and the junction held 9 bases outside the gene matches. The germline V gene encodes CDR1 MGHDK and CDR2 SYGVNS. The CDR3 reads CASSGPAGVYQETQYF. The CDR3 nucleotides read TGTGCCAGCAGCGGACCAGCGGGGGTGTACCAAGAGACCCAGTACTTC.

This chain links TRBV6-5 with TRBJ1-1, with 9 bases that match TRBD1. The trim removed 5 bases at V and 4 bases at J, leaving 5 bases unmatched. Germline values: CDR1 MNHEY, CDR2 SVGAGI. The CDR3 contains 14 residues. In nucleotides, the CDR3 is TGTGCCAGCAGTCCTGGGACAGGGTTCACTGAAGCTTTCTTT. Translated, it gives CASSPGTGFTEAFF.